What follows is one TCR beta chain and its context. The target antigen is unknown. Patients were ineligible given autoimmune disease history or systemic immunosuppression. The data are from a study of OX40 agonist ivuxolimab in advanced cancers. Whole-study findings and limits: Relative to CD4+ cells, CD8+ T cells on average had more expanded clones.

Profiled with immunoSEQ multiplex PCR; TCRdb holds only in-frame clones, not every one. Of around 62,000 clones in the sample, approximately 80% were seen once. The source of this sequence is an adult with an advanced solid tumor such as melanoma, head and neck, liver or kidney cancer. The sample consisted of CD4+ or CD8+ T cells sorted from blood, taken in a trial of the OX40 agonist ivuxolimab.

CDR3 nucleotides: TGTGCCAGTAGTTTGGGACACCTTAGCAATCAGCCCCAGCATTTT. This sequence encodes CASSLGHLSNQPQHF. This sequence joins TRBV19 and TRBJ1-5; D perhaps matches TRBD1 (6 bases). V lost 5 bases and J 0 bases, leaving 11 bases between the germline ends. Looked up from germline, CDR1 is LNHDA and CDR2 is SQIVND (reference sequence). The CDR3 contains 15 residues. Full variable domain (missing parts from reference TRBV19 and TRBJ1-5): DGGITQSPKYLFRKEGQNVTLSCEQNLNHDAMYWYRQDPGQGLRLIYYSQIVNDFQKGDIAEGYSVSREKKESFPLTVTSAQKNPTAFYLCASSLGHLSNQPQHFGDGTRLSIL.